This T cell receptor beta chain was identified during a study of identical twins. To note about this clonotype: Its target is unknown.

Overall study results and limits: Invariant T cells like MAIT and iNKT could partly confound the zero-insertion analyses.

TCRdb reprocessed the 5' RACE reads with MiXCR, giving one entry per CDR3 protein. The repertoire holds around 650,000 distinct CDR3 sequences, with under 8.5% as singletons. In germline, CDR1 is SNHLY, CDR2 FYNNEI. Germline trimming cut 5 bases from V and 4 bases from J; bases unmatched to any gene: 11. This CDR3 has 16 residues. These data were likewise used in another study, on yellow fever vaccine responses in identical twins.

The specimen sequenced was PBMCs. The TCR comes from a young woman in good health. The chain joins TRBV2 to TRBJ2-5, with TRBD1 identical over 9 bases. DNA for the CDR3: TGTGCCAGCAGTTTGGTTCCGGGACAGGGACGAGAGACCCAGTACTTC. Its protein product is CASSLVPGQGRETQYF.